This TCR beta chain appears in the sequencing data of a study of blood T cell repertoires in COVID-19. Whole-study context: Sample material is recorded as cDNA or gDNA derived from T cells, B-cell-depleted T cells, or PBMCs.

Assay: immunoSEQ multiplex PCR; the TCRdb copy retains only in-frame clones and omits some. Among roughly 220,000 clones listed, 82% were seen once. This clone was picked up one time. CDR3 length equals 14 residues. Trimming removed 4 bases at V and 4 bases at J, with 12 bases between. Germline CDR1 and CDR2: MDHEN and SYDVKM. Participant age was roughly 18 to 90 years, and participants resided in approximately 24 US areas. Cohort 3 donors were reported recovered after two negative PCRs, clearance, or symptom resolution. This receptor was identified in a man aged 35 to 55 who had recovered from COVID-19. This sequence joins TRBV28 and TRBJ2-3; D is ambiguous. Sequencing was performed on PBMCs or T cells enriched from blood (not recorded which). CDR3 bases: TGTGCCAGCAGTTCCGGTTCCGCCGCAGATACGCAGTATTTT. Its translation: CASSSGSAADTQYF.